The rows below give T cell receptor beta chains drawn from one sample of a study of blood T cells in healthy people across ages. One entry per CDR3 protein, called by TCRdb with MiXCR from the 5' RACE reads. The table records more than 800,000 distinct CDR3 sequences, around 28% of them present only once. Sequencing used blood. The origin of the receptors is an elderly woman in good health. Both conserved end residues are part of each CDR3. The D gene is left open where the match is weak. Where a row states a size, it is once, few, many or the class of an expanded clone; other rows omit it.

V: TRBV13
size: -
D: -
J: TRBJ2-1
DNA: TGTGCCAGCAGCTTACAAGGCGGTTGGGGTAATGAGCAGTTCTTC
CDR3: CASSLQGGWGNEQFF

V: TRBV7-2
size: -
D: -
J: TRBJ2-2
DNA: TGTGCCAGCAGCTTCGTACAGGGTACCGGGGAGCTGTTTTTT
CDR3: CASSFVQGTGELFF

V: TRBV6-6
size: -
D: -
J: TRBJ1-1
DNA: TGTGCCAGCAGAAGAGACTGGGACACTGAAGCTTTCTTT
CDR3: CASRRDWDTEAFF

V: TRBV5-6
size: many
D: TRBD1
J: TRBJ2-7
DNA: TGTGCCAGCACCCTAAGGGGGCTAACCTACGAGCAGTACTTC
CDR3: CASTLRGLTYEQYF

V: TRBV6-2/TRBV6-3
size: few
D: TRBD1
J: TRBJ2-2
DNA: TGTGCCAGCCGCTCGGAGGTGACAGGGTGGAAGACCGGGGAGCTGTTTTTT
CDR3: CASRSEVTGWKTGELFF

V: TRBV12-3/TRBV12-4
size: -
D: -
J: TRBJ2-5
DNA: TGTGCCAGCAGTTCGTATACAGGGTCGGGAACCCAGTACTTC
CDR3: CASSSYTGSGTQYF

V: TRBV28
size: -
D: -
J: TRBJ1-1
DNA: TGTGCCAGCAGTTTGGGGGCGGGCAAGCTTGAAGCTTTCTTT
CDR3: CASSLGAGKLEAFF

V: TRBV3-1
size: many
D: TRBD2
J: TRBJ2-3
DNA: TGTGCCAGCAGCCCGGTACTAGCGGGGACCCTCACAGATACGCAGTATTTT
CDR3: CASSPVLAGTLTDTQYF

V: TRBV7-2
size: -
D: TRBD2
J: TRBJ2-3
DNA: TGTGCCAGCAGCGGGGGGACTAGCGGAAACACAGATACGCAGTATTTT
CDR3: CASSGGTSGNTDTQYF

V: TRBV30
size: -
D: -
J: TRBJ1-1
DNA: TGTGCCTGGAGCCGAGGGGTTTTGAACACTGAAGCTTTCTTT
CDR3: CAWSRGVLNTEAFF

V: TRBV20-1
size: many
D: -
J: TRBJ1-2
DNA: TGCAGTGCTACTGCTCCGGTCTATGGCTACACCTTC
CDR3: CSATAPVYGYTF

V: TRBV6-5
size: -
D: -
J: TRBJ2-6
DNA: TGTGTCACTTTTGGCAGGGGATCCGGGGCCAACGTCCTGACTTTC
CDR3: CVTFGRGSGANVLTF

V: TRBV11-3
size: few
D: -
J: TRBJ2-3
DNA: TGTGCCAGCAGCTCCGGGACCGCCTTGGATACGCAGTATTTT
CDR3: CASSSGTALDTQYF

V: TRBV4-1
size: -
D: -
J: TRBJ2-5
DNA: TGCGCCAGCAGCCAAGATCGAGGGGCAGGGTCTCTGAAGGGGACCCAGTACTTC
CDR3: CASSQDRGAGSLKGTQYF

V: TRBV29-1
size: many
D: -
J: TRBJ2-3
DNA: TGCAGCGTTGACGGACAGTCAGCAGATACGCAGTATTTT
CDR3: CSVDGQSADTQYF

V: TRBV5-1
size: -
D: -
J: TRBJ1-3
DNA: TGCGCCAGCAGCACCAATCCAGCTGGAAACACCATATATTTT
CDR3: CASSTNPAGNTIYF

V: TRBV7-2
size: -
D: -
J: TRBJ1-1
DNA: TGTGCCAGCAGCTTGATAGAGACCTGGAACACTGAAGCTTTCTTT
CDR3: CASSLIETWNTEAFF

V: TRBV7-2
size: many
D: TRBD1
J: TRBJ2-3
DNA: TGTGCCAGCAGCGCCGGGTGGCAGGGGGCTATGGATACGCAGTATTTT
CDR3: CASSAGWQGAMDTQYF

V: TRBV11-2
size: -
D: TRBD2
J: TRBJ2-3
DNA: TGTGCCAGCAGCCCGGGACTAGCGGAGGGACTAGATACGCAGTATTTT
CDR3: CASSPGLAEGLDTQYF

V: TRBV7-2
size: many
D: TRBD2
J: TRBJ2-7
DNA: TGTGCCAGCAGCCCGACGAGAGCGGGGGGAAACGAGCAGTACTTC
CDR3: CASSPTRAGGNEQYF

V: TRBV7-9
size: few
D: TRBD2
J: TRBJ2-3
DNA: TGTGCCAGCATAGGCGGGGGGGGCCGGACAGATACGCAGTATTTT
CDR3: CASIGGGGRTDTQYF

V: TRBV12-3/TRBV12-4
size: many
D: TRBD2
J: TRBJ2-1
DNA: TGTGCCAGCAGCTACCGGGGACTAGCGGGGGGTTGGAGCTCCTACAATGAGCAGTTCTTC
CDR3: CASSYRGLAGGWSSYNEQFF

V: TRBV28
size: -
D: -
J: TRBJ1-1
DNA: TGTGCCAGCAGTTATACGGCCAACACTGAAGCTTTCTTT
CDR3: CASSYTANTEAFF

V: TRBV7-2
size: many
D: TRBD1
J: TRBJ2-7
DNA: TGTGCCAGCAGCTTAGGGACAGGGGGGGGCTACGAGCAGTACTTC
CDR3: CASSLGTGGGYEQYF

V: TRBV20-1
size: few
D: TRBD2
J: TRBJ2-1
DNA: TGCAGTGCTAGAGATGGTTCAGCGGGGGGGTACAATGAGCAGTTCTTC
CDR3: CSARDGSAGGYNEQFF

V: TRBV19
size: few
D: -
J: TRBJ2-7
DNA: TGTGCCAGTAGATCAGCAACCTACGAGCAGTACTTC
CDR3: CASRSATYEQYF

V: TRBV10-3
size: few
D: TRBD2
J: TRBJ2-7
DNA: TGTGCCATCTCCTCGACCGGACTAGCGGGGGGGTACAATGAGCAGTACTTC
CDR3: CAISSTGLAGGYNEQYF

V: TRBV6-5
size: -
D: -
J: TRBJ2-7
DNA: TGTGCCAGCAGTTACTCGGGGTCGGGGGCCTACGAGCAGTACTTC
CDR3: CASSYSGSGAYEQYF

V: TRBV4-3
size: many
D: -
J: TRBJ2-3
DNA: TGCGCCAGCAGCCAAGCAAAGATCACAGATACGCAGTATTTT
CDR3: CASSQAKITDTQYF

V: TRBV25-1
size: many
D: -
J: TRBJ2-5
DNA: TGTGCCAGCAGTGCGGGCGGGGCCTCGGGGGAGACCCAGTACTTC
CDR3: CASSAGGASGETQYF